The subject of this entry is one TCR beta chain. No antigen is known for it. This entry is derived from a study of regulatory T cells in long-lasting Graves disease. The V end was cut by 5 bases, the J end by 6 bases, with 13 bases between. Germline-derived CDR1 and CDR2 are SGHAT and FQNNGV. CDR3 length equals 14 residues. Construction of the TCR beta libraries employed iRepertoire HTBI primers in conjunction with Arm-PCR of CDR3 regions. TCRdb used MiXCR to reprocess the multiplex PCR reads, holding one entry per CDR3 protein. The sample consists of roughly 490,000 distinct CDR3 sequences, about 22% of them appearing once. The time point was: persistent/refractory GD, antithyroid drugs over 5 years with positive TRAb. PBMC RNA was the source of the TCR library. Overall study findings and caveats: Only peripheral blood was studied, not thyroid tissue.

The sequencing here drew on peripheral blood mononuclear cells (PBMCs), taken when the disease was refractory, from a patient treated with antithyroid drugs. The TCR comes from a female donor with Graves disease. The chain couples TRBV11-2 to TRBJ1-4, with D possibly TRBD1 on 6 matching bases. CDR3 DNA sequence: TGTGCCAGCAGCCAGTCAAGGGGGGATGAAAAACTGTTTTTT. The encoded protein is CASSQSRGDEKLFF.